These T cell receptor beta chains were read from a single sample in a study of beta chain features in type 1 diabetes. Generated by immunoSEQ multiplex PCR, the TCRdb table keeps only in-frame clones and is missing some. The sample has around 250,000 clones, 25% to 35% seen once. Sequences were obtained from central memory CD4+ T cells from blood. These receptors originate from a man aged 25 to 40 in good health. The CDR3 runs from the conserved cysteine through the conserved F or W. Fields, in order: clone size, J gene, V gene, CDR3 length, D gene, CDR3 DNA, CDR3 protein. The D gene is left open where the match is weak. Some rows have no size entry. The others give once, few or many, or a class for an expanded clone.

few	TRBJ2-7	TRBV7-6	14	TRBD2	TGTGCCAGCAGCTCGACTAGCGGGGCTCTGGAGCAGTACTTC	CASSSTSGALEQYF
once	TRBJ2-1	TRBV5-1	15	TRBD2	TGCGCCAGCAGGGCGGGACTAGCGGGAGTTAATGAGCAGTTCTTC	CASRAGLAGVNEQFF
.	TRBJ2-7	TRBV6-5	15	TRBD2	TGTGCCAGCAGTCCAGGGACTAGCGGGAACGACGAGCAGTACTTC	CASSPGTSGNDEQYF
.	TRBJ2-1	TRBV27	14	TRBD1	TGTGCCAGCAGCCCTACGGACAGGGGTAATGAGCAGTTCTTC	CASSPTDRGNEQFF
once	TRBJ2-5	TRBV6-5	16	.	TGTGCCAGCAGTTCCGTTCTTCTGGGGCTAATGGAGACCCAGTACTTC	CASSSVLLGLMETQYF
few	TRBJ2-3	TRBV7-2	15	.	TGTGCCAGCATCCTTGGGGTGGTACAGACAGATACGCAGTATTTT	CASILGVVQTDTQYF
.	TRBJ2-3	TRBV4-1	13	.	TGCGCCAGCAGCCCCACCGCCACAGATACGCAGTATTTT	CASSPTATDTQYF
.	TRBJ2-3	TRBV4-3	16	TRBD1	TGCGCCAGCAGCCAAGGGGCAGGACAGGGTACAGATACGCAGTATTTT	CASSQGAGQGTDTQYF
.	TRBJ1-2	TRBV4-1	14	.	TGCGCCAGCAGCCAAGAGGGGGTTGACTATGGCTACACCTTC	CASSQEGVDYGYTF
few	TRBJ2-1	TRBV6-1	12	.	TGTGCCAGCAGTGAGCCCCCTGGGGGGCCGTTCTTC	CASSEPPGGPFF
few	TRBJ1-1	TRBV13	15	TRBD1	TGTGCCAGCAGCTTCTCACAGGGGATGGGCACTGAAGCTTTCTTT	CASSFSQGMGTEAFF
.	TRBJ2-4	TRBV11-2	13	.	TGTGCCAGCAGCCTTGATCCTAAAAACATTCAGTACTTC	CASSLDPKNIQYF
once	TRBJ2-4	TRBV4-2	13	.	TGTGCCAGCAGCCAAGGGCTAAAAAACATTCAGTACTTC	CASSQGLKNIQYF
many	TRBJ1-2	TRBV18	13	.	TGTGCCAGCTCACCGAGTCAGAACTATGGCTACACCTTC	CASSPSQNYGYTF
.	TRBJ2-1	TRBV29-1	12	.	TGCAGCGTTGGAAGAGGGGCCTATGAGCAGTTCTTC	CSVGRGAYEQFF
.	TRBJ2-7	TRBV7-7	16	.	TGTGCCAGCAGCTTAGTCTTCTGGCGACGGCCCTACGAGCAGTACTTC	CASSLVFWRRPYEQYF
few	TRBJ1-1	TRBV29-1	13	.	TGCAGCGTTGATGTACAGTTGAACACTGAAGCTTTCTTT	CSVDVQLNTEAFF
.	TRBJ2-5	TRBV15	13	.	TGTGCCACCAGTCCGAGGTACCAAGAGACCCAGTACTTC	CATSPRYQETQYF
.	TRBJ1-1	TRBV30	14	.	TGTGCCTGGAGCCCGGGACTGACGAACACTGAAGCTTTCTTT	CAWSPGLTNTEAFF
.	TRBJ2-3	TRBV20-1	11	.	TGCAGTGCTGGGCGGACAGATACGCAGTATTTT	CSAGRTDTQYF
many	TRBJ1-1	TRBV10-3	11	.	TGTGCCATCAGTGATTCTCAGAAAGCTTTCTTT	CAISDSQKAFF
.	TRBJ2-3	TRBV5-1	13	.	TGCGCCAGCAGCTTGGGGCGGGTAGATACGCAGTATTTT	CASSLGRVDTQYF
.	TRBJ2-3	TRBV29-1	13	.	TGCAGCGTTGGCCTACAGGTGACAGATACGCAGTATTTT	CSVGLQVTDTQYF
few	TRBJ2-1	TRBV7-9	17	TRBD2	TGTGCCAGCAGCTTAGAACGCACTAGCGGGGATATCTATGAGCAGTTCTTC	CASSLERTSGDIYEQFF
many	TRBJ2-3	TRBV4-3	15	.	TGCGCCAGCAGCCAAGATCCAGTGCCCACAGATACGCAGTATTTT	CASSQDPVPTDTQYF
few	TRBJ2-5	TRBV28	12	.	TGTGCCAGCAGACAGGGAACAGAGACCCAGTACTTC	CASRQGTETQYF
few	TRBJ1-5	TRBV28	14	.	TGTGCCAGCAGTTTACAGGGGAACAATCAGCCCCAGCATTTT	CASSLQGNNQPQHF
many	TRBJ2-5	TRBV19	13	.	TGTGCCAGTAGTATAGGTATATGGGAGACCCAGTACTTC	CASSIGIWETQYF
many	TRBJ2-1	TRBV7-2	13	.	TGTGCCAGCAGCTTAACTGACGGCATCCAACAGTTCTTC	CASSLTDGIQQFF
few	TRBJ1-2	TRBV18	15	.	TGTGCCAGCTCACCAGATCAGGGGAGGGGCTATGGCTACACCTTC	CASSPDQGRGYGYTF
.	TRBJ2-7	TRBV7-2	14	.	TGTGCCAGCAGCTATGACAGGAATGCCTACGAGCAGTACTTC	CASSYDRNAYEQYF
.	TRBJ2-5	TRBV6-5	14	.	TGTGCCAGCAGCCCGCGAACAGGGTCAGAGACCCAGTACTTC	CASSPRTGSETQYF
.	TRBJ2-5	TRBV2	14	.	TGTGCCTCCCGCGGTAGGGGATGGCAAGATGCCCAGTACTTC	CASRGRGWQDAQYF
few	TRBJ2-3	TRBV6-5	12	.	TGTGCCAGCAGGTCGGGGTTAGATACGCAGTATTTT	CASRSGLDTQYF
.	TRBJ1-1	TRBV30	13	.	TGTGCCTGGATTCCTAAGGATCTCCCTGAAGCTTTCTTT	CAWIPKDLPEAFF
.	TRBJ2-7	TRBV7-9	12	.	TGTGCCAGCAGCTTCCAGGCCCACGAGCAGTACTTC	CASSFQAHEQYF
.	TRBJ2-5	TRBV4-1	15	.	TGCGCCAGCAGCCAAGATGGGACCCGGGGAGAGACCCAGTACTTC	CASSQDGTRGETQYF
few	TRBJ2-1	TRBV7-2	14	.	TGTGCCAGCAGCGCTACTGGGGGGAGGCCGACGCAGTTCTTC	CASSATGGRPTQFF
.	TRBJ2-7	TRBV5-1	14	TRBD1	TGCGCCAGCAGCCCGGACAGGGGTTCGACAAAGCAGTACTTC	CASSPDRGSTKQYF
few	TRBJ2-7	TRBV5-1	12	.	TGCGCCAGCAGCGACGGACGGAGCGAGCAGTACTTC	CASSDGRSEQYF
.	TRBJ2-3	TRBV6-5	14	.	TGTGCCAGCAAGACTACAGGGTTCACAGATACGCAGTATTTT	CASKTTGFTDTQYF